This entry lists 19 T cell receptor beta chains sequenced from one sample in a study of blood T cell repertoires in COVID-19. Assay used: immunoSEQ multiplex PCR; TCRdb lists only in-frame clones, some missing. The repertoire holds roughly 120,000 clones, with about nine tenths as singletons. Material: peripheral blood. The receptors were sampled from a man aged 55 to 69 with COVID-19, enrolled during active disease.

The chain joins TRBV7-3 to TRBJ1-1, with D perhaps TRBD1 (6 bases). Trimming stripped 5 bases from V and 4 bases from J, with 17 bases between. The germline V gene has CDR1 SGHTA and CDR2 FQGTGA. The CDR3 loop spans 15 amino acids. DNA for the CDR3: TGTGCCAGCAGCGTACAGGGCGAGCAGGGCACTGAAGCTTTCTTT. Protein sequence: CASSVQGEQGTEAFF. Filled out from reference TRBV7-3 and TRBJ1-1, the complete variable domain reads GAGVSQTPSNKVTEKGKYVELRCDPISGHTALYWYRQSLGQGPEFLIYFQGTGAADDSGLPNDRFFAVRPEGSVSTLKIQRTERGDSAVYLCASSVQGEQGTEAFFGQGTRLTVV.

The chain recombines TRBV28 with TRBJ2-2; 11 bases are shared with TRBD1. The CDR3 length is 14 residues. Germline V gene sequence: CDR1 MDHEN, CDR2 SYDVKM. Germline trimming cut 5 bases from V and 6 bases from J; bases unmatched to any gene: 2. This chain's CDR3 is CASSPDRGPGELFF. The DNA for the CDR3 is TGTGCCAGCAGTCCGGACAGGGGGCCCGGGGAGCTGTTTTTT. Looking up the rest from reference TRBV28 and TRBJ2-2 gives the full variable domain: DVKVTQSSRYLVKRTGEKVFLECVQDMDHENMFWYRQDPGLGLRLIYFSYDVKMKEKGDIPEGYSVSREKKERFSLILESASTNQTSMYLCASSPDRGPGELFFGEGSRLTVL.

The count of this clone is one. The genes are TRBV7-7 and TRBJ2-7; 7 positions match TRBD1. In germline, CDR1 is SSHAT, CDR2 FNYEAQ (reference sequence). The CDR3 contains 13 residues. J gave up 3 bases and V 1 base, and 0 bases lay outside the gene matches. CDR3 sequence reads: CASSLGDSYEQYF. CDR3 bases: TGTGCCAGCAGCTTAGGGGACAGCTACGAGCAGTACTTC. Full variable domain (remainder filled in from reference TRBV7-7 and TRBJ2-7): GAGVSQSPRYKVTKRGQDVTLRCDPISSHATLYWYQQALGQGPEFLTYFNYEAQPDKSGLPSDRFSAERPEGSISTLTIQRTEQRDSAMYRCASSLGDSYEQYFGPGTRLTVT.

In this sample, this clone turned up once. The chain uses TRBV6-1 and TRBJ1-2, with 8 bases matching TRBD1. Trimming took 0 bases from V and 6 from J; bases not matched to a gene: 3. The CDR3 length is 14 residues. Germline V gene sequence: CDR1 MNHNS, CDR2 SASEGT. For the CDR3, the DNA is TGTGCCAGCAGTGAAGCCAGGGGGCGCGATGGCTACACCTTC. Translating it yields CASSEARGRDGYTF.

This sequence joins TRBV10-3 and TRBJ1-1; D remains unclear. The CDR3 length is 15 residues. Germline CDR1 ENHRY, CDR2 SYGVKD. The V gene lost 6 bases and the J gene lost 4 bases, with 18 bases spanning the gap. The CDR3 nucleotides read TGTGCCATCAGCCCGGGCCTAGGGAGCCCCACTGAAGCTTTCTTT. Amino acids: CAISPGLGSPTEAFF.

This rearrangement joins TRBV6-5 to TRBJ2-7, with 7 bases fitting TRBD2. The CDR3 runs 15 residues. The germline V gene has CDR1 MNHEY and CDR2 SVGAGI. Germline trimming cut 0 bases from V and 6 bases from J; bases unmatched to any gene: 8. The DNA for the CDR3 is TGTGCCAGCAGTTACTCGGGAGGGACTATCCTCGAGCAGTACTTC. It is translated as CASSYSGGTILEQYF.

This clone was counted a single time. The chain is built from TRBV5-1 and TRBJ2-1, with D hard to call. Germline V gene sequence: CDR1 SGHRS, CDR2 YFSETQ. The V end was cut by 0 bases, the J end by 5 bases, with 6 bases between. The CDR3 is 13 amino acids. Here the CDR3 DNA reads TGCGCCAGCAGCTTGGGGGCTCACAATGAGCAGTTCTTC. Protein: CASSLGAHNEQFF.

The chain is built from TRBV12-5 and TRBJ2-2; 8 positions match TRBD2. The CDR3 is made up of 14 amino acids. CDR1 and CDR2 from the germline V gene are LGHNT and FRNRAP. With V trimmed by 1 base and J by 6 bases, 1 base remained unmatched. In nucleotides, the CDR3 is TGTGCTAGTGGTTTGGGACTAGCGTCCGGGGAGCTGTTTTTT. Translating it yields CASGLGLASGELFF.

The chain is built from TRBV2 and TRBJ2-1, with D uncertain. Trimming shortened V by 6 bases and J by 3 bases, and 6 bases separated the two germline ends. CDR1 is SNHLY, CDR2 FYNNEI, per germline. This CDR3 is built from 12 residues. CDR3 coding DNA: TGTGCCAGCAGACTATTCTACAATGAGCAGTTCTTC. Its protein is CASRLFYNEQFF. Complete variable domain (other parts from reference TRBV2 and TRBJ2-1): EPEVTQTPSHQVTQMGQEVILRCVPISNHLYFYWYRQILGQKVEFLVSFYNNEISEKSEIFDDQFSVERPDGSNFTLKIRSTKLEDSAMYFCASRLFYNEQFFGPGTRLTVL.

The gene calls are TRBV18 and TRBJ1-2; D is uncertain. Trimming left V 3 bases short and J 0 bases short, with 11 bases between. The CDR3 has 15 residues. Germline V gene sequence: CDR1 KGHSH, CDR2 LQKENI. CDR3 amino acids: CASSPPVEANYGYTF. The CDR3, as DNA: TGTGCCAGCTCACCGCCGGTAGAAGCTAACTATGGCTACACCTTC.

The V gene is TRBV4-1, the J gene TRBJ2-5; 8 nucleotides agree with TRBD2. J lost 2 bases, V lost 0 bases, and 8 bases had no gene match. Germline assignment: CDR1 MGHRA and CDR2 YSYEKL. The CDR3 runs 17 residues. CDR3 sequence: CASSQDRTSPSQETQYF. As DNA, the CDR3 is TGCGCCAGCAGCCAAGATAGGACTAGCCCGAGTCAAGAGACCCAGTACTTC.

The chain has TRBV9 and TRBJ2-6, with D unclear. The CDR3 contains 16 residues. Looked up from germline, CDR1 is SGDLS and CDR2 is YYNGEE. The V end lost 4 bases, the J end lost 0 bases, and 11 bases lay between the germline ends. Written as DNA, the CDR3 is TGTGCCAGCAGCCCTTCCAGGAACTCTGGGGCCAACGTCCTGACTTTC. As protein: CASSPSRNSGANVLTF.

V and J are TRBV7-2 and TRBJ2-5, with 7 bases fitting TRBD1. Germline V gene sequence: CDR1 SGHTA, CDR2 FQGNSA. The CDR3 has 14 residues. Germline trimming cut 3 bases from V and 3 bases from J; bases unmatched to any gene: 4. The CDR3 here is CASSFTGVEETQYF. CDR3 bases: TGTGCCAGCAGCTTCACAGGGGTGGAAGAGACCCAGTACTTC. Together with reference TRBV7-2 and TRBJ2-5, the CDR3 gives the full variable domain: GAGVSQSPSNKVTEKGKDVELRCDPISGHTALYWYRQSLGQGLEFLIYFQGNSAPDKSGLPSDRFSAERTGGSVSTLTIQRTQQEDSAVYLCASSFTGVEETQYFGPGTRLLVL.

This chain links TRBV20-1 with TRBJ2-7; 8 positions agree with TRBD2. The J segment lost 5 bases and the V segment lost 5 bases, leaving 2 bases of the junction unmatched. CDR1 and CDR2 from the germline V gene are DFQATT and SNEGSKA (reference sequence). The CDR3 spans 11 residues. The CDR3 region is CSAWREDEQYF. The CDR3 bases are TGCAGTGCTTGGCGGGAGGACGAGCAGTACTTC.

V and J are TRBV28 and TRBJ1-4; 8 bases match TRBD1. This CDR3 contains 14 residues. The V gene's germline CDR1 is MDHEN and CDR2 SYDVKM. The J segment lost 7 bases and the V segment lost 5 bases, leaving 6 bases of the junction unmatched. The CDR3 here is CASSLQGVSEKLFF. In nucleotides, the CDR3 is TGTGCCAGCAGTCTACAGGGGGTGTCTGAAAAACTGTTTTTT. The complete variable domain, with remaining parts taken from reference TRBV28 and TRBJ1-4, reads DVKVTQSSRYLVKRTGEKVFLECVQDMDHENMFWYRQDPGLGLRLIYFSYDVKMKEKGDIPEGYSVSREKKERFSLILESASTNQTSMYLCASSLQGVSEKLFFGSGTQLSVL.

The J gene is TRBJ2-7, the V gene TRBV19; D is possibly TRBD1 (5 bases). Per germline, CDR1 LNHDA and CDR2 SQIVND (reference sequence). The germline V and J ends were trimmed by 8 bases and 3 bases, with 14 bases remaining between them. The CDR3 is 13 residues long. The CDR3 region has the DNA TGTGCCAGTGGGGCGGCGAATATCTACGAGCAGTACTTC. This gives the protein CASGAANIYEQYF. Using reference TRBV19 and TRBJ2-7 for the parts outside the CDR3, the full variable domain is DGGITQSPKYLFRKEGQNVTLSCEQNLNHDAMYWYRQDPGQGLRLIYYSQIVNDFQKGDIAEGYSVSREKKESFPLTVTSAQKNPTAFYLCASGAANIYEQYFGPGTRLTVT.

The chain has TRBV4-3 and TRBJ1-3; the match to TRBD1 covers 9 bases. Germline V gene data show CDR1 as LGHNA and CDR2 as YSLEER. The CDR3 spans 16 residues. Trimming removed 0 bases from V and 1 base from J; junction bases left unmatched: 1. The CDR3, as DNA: TGCGCCAGCAGCCAAGACGGGACAGGGTCTGGAAACACCATATATTTT. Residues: CASSQDGTGSGNTIYF.

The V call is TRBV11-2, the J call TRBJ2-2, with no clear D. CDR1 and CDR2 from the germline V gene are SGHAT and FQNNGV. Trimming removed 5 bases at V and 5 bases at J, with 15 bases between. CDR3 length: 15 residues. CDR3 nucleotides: TGTGCCAGCAGCGGCCAGACCGGGTGGACCGGGGAGCTGTTTTTT. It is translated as CASSGQTGWTGELFF.

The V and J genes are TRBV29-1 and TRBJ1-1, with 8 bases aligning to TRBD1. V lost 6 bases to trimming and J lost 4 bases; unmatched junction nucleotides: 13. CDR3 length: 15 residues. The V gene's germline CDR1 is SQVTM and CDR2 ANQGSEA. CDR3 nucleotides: TGCAGCGTCCTGGACAGGGAAACTTCGGGCACTGAAGCTTTCTTT. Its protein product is CSVLDRETSGTEAFF.